The 5 T cell receptor beta chains in this list originate from one sample, sequenced in a study of blood T cell repertoires in COVID-19. Here immunoSEQ multiplex PCR was the method, and the copy in TCRdb shows in-frame clones only, minus some. The table lists hundreds of thousands of clones, 89% of them singletons, with about 6.3% in the top ten. The sample consisted of peripheral blood. These receptors originate from a man aged 55 to 70 who had recovered from COVID-19.

V gene TRBV19 combines with J gene TRBJ1-1, with D perhaps TRBD1 (6 bases). The germline gives CDR1 LNHDA, CDR2 SQIVND (reference sequence). The CDR3 totals 16 residues. The ends were cut back, 1 base at V and 3 bases at J, with 15 bases in the middle. This chain's CDR3 is CASSIVAGAVHTEAFF. As DNA, the CDR3 is TGTGCCAGTAGTATAGTCGCAGGGGCCGTACACACTGAAGCTTTCTTT.

The genes are TRBV6-5 and TRBJ1-6; D is ambiguous. The CDR3 has 16 amino acids. Between the trimmed V and J ends, which lost 0 bases and 2 bases, there was a span of 8 bases. Germline V gives CDR1 MNHEY, CDR2 SVGAGI. The chain's CDR3 is CASSYSPRAYNSPLHF. CDR3 nucleotide sequence: TGTGCCAGCAGTTACTCCCCAAGAGCCTATAATTCACCCCTCCACTTT.

The rearrangement links TRBV2 to TRBJ2-7; 7 positions agree with TRBD1. Germline V CDR1 and CDR2: SNHLY, FYNNEI. The CDR3 is made up of 14 amino acids. The V segment lost 6 bases and the J segment 2 bases; nucleotides outside the gene matches: 7. The CDR3 DNA reads as TGTGCCAGCAGCGACAGGGCTAGTACCTACGAGCAGTACTTC. It codes for CASSDRASTYEQYF.

This rearrangement joins TRBV4-1 to TRBJ2-1, with D hard to call. Between the trimmed V and J ends, which lost 0 bases and 7 bases, there was a span of 13 bases. Per germline, CDR1 MGHRA and CDR2 YSYEKL. This CDR3 spans 15 amino acids. CDR3 in amino acids: CASSQDRPASNEQFF. DNA for the CDR3: TGCGCCAGCAGCCAAGACAGGCCGGCTTCGAATGAGCAGTTCTTC.

The chain combines TRBV7-9 with TRBJ1-2, with a tentative D call TRBD1 (6 bases). The CDR3 consists of 16 residues. V lost 5 bases and J 5 bases, leaving 21 bases between the germline ends. Per the germline V gene, CDR1 is SEHNR and CDR2 is FQNEAQ (reference sequence). This CDR3 reads CASSTGHTDLEYGYTF. CDR3 nucleotide sequence: TGTGCCAGCAGCACGGGACACACAGACCTCGAGTATGGCTACACCTTC.